The TCR beta chain under discussion was sequenced for a study of response to subunit inactivated influenza vaccine. TCRdb independently ran MiXCR on the RT-PCR reads; one entry per CDR3 protein. The profile shows 500,000 to 750,000 distinct CDR3 sequences, 14% of them singletons. This clonotype was detected a few times. Its antigen is not known. Broader study findings: Authors suggested few new T cells are recruited by each seasonal influenza vaccination.

V lost 3 bases to trimming and J lost 4 bases, with 11 bases between them. CDR3 length: 14 amino acids. CDR1 and CDR2 from the germline V gene are SGHTA and FQGNSA. This sequence originates from a man aged 45 to 65 who received an inactivated influenza vaccine. Here the sequenced sample was PBMCs from blood, taken 12 days after vaccination. V usage is TRBV7-2 and J usage is TRBJ2-3; D tentatively reads TRBD1 or TRBD2 (5 bases each). CDR3 loop: CASSFVGPSDTQYF. The DNA for the CDR3 is TGTGCCAGCAGCTTTGTGGGACCATCAGATACGCAGTATTTT.